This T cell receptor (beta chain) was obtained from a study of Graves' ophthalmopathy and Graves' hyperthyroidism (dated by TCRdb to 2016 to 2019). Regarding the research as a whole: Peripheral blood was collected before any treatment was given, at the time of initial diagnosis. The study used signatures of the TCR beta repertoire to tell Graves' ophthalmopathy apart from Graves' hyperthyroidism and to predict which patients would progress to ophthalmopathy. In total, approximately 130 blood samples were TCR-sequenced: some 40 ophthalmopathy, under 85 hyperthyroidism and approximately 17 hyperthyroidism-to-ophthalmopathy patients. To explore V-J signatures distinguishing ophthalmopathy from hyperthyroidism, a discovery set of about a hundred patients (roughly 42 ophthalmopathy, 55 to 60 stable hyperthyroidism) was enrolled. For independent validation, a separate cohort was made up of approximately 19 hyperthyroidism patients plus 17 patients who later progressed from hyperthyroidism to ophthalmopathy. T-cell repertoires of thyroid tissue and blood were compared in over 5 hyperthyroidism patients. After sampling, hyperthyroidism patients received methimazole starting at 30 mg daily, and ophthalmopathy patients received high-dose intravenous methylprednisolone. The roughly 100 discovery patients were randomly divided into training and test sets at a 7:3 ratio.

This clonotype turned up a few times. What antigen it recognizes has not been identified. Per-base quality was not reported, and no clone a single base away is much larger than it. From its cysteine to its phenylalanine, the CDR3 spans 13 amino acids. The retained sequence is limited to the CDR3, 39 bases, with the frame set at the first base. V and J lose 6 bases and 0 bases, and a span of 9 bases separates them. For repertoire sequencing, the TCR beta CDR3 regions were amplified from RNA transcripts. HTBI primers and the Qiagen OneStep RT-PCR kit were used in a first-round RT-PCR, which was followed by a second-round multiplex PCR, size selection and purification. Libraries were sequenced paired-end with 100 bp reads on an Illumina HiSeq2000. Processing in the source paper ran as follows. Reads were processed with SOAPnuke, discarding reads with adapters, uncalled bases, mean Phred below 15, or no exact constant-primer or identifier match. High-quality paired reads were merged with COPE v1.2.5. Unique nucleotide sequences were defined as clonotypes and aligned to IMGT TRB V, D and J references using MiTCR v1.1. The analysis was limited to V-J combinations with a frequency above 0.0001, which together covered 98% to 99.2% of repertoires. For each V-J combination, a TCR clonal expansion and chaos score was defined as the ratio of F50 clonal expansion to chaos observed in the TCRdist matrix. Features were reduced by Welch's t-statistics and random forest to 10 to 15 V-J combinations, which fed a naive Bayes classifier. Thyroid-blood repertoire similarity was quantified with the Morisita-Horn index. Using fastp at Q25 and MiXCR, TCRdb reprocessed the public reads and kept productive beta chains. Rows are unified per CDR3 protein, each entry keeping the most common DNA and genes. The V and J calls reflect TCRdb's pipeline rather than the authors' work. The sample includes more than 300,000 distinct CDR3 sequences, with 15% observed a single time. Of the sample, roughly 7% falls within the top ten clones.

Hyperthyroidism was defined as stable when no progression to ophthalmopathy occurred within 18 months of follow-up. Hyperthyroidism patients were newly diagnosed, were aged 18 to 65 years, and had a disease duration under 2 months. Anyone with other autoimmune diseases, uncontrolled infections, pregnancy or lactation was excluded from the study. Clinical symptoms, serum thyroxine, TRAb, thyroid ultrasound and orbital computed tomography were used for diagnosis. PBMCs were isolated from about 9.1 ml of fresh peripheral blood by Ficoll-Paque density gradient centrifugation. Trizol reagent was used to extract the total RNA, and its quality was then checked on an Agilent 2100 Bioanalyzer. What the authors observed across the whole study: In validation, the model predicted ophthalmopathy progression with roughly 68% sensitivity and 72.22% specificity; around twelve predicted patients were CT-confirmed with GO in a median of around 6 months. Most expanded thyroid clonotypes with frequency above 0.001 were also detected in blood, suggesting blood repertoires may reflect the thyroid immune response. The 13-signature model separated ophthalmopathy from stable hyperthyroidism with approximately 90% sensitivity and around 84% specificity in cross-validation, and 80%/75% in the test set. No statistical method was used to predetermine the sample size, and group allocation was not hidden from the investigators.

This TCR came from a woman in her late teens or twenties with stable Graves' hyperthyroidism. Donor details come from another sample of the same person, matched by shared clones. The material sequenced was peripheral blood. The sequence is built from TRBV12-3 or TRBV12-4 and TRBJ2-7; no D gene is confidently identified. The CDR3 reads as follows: CASRPPASYEQYF. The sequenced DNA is TGTGCCAGCAGGCCACCGGCCTCCTACGAGCAGTACTTC.